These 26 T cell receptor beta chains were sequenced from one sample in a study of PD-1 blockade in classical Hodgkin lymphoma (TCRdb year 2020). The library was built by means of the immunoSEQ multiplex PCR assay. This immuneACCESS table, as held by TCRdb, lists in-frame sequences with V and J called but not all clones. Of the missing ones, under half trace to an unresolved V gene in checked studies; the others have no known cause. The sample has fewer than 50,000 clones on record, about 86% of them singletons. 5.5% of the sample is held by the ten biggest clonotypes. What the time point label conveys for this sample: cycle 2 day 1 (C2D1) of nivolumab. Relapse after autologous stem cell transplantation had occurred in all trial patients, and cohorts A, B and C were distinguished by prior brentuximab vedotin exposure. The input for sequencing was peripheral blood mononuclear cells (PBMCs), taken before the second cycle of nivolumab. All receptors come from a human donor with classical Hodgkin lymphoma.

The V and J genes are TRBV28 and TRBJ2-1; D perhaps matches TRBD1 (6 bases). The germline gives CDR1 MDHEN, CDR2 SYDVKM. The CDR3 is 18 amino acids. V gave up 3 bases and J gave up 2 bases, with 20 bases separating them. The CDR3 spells CASSFPRAKGGTYNEQFF. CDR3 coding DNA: TGTGCCAGCAGTTTCCCCCGGGCTAAAGGGGGTACCTACAATGAGCAGTTCTTC.

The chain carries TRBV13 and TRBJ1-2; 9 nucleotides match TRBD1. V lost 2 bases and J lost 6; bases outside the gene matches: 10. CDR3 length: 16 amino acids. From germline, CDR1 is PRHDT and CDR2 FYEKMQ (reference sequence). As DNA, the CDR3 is TGTGCCAGCAGCTTAAGGGGACAGGGCTTAGGGGATGGCTACACCTTC. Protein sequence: CASSLRGQGLGDGYTF. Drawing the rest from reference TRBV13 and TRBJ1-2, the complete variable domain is AAGVIQSPRHLIKEKRETATLKCYPIPRHDTVYWYQQGPGQDPQFLISFYEKMQSDKGSIPDRFSAQQFSDYHSELNMSSLELGDSALYFCASSLRGQGLGDGYTFGSGTRLTVV.

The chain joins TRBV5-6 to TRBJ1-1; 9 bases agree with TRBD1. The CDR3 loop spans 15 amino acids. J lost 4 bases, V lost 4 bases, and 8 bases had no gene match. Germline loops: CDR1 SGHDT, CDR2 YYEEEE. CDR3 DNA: TGTGCCAGCAGCGTTACAGGGGGCCAGGGCACTGAAGCTTTCTTT. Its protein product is CASSVTGGQGTEAFF.

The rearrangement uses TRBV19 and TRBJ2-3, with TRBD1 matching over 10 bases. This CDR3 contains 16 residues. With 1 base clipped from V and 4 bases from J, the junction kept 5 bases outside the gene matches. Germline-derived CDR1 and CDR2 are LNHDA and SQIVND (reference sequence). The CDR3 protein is CASSIGGTGAADTQYF. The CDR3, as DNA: TGTGCCAGTAGTATAGGGGGGACAGGGGCGGCAGATACGCAGTATTTT.

The CDR3 DNA follows: TGTGCCAGCAGCCGGGGCTCTAGCGGCTACGAGCAGTACTTC. Protein sequence: CASSRGSSGYEQYF. The chain carries TRBV11-2 and TRBJ2-7; 7 bases map to TRBD2. Germline V gene data show CDR1 as SGHAT and CDR2 as FQNNGV. After removal of 5 bases from V and 3 bases from J, the junction contained 7 bases not matched to a gene. The CDR3 has 14 amino acids.

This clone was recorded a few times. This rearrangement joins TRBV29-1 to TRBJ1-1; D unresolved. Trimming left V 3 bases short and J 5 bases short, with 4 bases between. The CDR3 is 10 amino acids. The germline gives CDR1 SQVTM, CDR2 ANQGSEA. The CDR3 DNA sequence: TGCAGCGTTGACAGGACTGAAGCTTTCTTT. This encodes CSVDRTEAFF.

CDR3 nucleotide sequence: TGTGCCAGCAGCCAAGGAGAAGGGACCGGTCGACCCCCAGGTGCAACTAATGAAAAACTGTTTTTT. Translated: CASSQGEGTGRPPGATNEKLFF. This sequence joins TRBV14 and TRBJ1-4; tentatively, D is TRBD1 (5 bases). In germline, CDR1 is SGHDN, CDR2 FVKESK. V was pared by 1 base and J by 0 bases, with 27 bases between. CDR3 length: 22 amino acids.

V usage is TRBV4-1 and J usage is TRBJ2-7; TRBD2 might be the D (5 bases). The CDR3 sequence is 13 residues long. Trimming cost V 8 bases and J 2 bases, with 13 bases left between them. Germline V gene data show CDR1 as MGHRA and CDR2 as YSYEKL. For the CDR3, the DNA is TGCGCCAGCTTACTAGGACTGCCCTACGAGCAGTACTTC. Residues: CASLLGLPYEQYF.

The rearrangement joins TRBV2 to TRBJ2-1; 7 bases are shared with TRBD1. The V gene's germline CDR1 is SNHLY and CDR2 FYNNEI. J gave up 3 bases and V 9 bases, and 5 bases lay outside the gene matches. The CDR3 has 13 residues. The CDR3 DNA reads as TGTGCCAGTGGACAGGAGCGCTACAATGAGCAGTTCTTC. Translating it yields CASGQERYNEQFF.

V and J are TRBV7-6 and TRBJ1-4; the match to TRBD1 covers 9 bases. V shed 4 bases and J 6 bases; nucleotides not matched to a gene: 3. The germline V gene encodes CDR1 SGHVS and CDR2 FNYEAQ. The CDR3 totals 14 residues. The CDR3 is CASSSGQGYEKLFF. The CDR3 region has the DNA TGTGCCAGCAGCTCCGGACAGGGGTATGAAAAACTGTTTTTT.

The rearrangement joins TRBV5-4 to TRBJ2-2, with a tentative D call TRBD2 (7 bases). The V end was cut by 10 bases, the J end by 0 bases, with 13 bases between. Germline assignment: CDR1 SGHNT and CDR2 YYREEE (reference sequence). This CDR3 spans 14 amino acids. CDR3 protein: CASRGLPNTGELFF. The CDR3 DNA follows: TGTGCCTCCAGGGGACTACCGAACACCGGGGAGCTGTTTTTT. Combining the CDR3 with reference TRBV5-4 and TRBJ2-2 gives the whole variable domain ETGVTQSPTHLIKTRGQQVTLRCSSQSGHNTVSWYQQALGQGPQFIFQYYREEENGRGNFPPRFSGLQFPNYSSELNVNALELDDSALYLCASRGLPNTGELFFGEGSRLTVL.

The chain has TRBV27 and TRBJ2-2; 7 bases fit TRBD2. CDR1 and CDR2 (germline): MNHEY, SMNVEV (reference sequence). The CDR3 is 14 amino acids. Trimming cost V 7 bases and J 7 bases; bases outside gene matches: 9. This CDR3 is CASTWGGLHGELFF. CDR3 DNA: TGTGCCAGCACCTGGGGGGGATTGCACGGGGAGCTGTTTTTT.

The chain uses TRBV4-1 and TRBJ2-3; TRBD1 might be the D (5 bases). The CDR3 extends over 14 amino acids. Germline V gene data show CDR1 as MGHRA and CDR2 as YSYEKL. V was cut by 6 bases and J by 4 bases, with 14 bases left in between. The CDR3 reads CASSSVREADTQYF. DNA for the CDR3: TGCGCCAGCAGTTCAGTCAGGGAAGCAGATACGCAGTATTTT.

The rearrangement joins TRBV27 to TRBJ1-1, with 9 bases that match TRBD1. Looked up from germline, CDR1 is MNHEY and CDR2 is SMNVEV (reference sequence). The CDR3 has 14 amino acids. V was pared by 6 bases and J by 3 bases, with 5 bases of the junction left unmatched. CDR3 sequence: CASRVQGADTEAFF. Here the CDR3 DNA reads TGTGCCAGCAGGGTACAGGGGGCGGACACTGAAGCTTTCTTT.

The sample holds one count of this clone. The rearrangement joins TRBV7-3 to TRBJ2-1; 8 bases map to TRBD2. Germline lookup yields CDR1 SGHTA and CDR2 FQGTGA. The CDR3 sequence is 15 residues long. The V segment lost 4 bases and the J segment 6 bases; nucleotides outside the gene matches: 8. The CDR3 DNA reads TGTGCCAGCAGCTCCCGGGGGGGACTAGGCAATGAGCAGTTCTTC. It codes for CASSSRGGLGNEQFF.

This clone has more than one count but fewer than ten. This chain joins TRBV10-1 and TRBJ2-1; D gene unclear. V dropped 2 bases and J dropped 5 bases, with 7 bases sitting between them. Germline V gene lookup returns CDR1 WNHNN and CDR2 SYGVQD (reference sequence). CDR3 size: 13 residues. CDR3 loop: CASSEEQHNEQFF. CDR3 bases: TGCGCCAGCAGTGAGGAACAGCACAATGAGCAGTTCTTC.

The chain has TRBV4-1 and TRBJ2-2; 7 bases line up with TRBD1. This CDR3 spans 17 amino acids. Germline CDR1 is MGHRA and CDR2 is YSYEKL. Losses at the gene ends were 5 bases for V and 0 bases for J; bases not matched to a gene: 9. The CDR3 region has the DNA TGCGCCAGCAGCTCCGACAGGGCCCTAACGAACACCGGGGAGCTGTTTTTT. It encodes CASSSDRALTNTGELFF.

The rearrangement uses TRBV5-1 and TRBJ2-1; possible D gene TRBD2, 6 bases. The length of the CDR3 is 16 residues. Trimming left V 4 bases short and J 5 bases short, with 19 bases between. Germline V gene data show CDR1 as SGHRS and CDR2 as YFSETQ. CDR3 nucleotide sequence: TGCGCCAGCAGCCACACCGGGACTGCCACAAACAATGAGCAGTTCTTC. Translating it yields CASSHTGTATNNEQFF. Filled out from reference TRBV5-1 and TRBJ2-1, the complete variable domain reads KAGVTQTPRYLIKTRGQQVTLSCSPISGHRSVSWYQQTPGQGLQFLFEYFSETQRNKGNFPGRFSGRQFSNSRSEMNVSTLELGDSALYLCASSHTGTATNNEQFFGPGTRLTVL.

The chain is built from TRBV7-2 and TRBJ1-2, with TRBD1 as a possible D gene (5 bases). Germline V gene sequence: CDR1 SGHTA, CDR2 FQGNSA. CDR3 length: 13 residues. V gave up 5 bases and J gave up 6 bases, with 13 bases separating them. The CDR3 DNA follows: TGTGCCAGCAGCCCCAGGGTGAGGGATGGCTACACCTTC. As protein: CASSPRVRDGYTF. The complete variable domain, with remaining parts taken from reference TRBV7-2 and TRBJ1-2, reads GAGVSQSPSNKVTEKGKDVELRCDPISGHTALYWYRQSLGQGLEFLIYFQGNSAPDKSGLPSDRFSAERTGGSVSTLTIQRTQQEDSAVYLCASSPRVRDGYTFGSGTRLTVV.

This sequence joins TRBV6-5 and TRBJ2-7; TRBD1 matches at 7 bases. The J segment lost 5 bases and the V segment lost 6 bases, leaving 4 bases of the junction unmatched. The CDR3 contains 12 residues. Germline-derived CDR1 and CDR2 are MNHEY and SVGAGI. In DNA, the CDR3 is TGTGCCAGCAGCAACAGGGGAAACGAGCAGTACTTC. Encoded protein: CASSNRGNEQYF.

The CDR3 nucleotides are TGTGCCAGCAGTCCCAGACCGGGGGGGGAGCTGTTTTTT. It translates to CASSPRPGGELFF. This rearrangement joins TRBV14 to TRBJ2-2, with D perhaps matching TRBD2 (5 bases). The CDR3 totals 13 residues. V lost 6 bases and J lost 8, with 13 bases in between. Germline V gene data show CDR1 as SGHDN and CDR2 as FVKESK.

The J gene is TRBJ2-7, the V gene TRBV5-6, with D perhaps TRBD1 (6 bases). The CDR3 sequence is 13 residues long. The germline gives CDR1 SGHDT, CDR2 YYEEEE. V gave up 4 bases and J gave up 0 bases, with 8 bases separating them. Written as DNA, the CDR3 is TGTGCCAGCAGCCCACAGGGCTCCTACGAGCAGTACTTC. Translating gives CASSPQGSYEQYF.

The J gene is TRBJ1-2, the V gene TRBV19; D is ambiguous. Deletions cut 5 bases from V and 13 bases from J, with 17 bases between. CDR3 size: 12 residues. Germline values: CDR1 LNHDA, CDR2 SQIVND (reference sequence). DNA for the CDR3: TGTGCCAGTAGTCTTTTGGGGTCACTTGGCACCTTC. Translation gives CASSLLGSLGTF.

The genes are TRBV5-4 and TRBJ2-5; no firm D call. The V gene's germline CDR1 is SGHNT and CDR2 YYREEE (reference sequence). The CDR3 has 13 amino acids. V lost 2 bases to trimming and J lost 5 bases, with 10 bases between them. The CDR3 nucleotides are TGTGCCAGCAGCTTTGGTGGCCGCGAGACCCAGTACTTC. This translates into CASSFGGRETQYF.

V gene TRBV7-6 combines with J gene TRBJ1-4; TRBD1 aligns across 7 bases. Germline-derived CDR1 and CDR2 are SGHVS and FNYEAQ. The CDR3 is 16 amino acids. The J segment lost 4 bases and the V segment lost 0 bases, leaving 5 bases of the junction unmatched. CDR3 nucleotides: TGTGCCAGCAGCTTAGCGGGGGCAGGGGGTAATGAAAAACTGTTTTTT. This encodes CASSLAGAGGNEKLFF. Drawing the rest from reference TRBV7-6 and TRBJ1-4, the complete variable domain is GAGVSQSPRYKVTKRGQDVALRCDPISGHVSLYWYRQALGQGPEFLTYFNYEAQQDKSGLPNDRFSAERPEGSISTLTIQRTEQRDSAMYRCASSLAGAGGNEKLFFGSGTQLSVL.

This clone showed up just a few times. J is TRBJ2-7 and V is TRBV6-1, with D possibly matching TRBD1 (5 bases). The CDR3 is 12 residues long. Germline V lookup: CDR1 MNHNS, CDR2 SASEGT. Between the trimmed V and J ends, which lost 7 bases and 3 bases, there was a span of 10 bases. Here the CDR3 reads CASTRDSYEQYF. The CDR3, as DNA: TGTGCCAGCACCCGCGACAGCTACGAGCAGTACTTC.